This T cell receptor (beta chain) was sequenced for a study of cytomegalovirus exposure and HLA in healthy donors. Study information: In a previous analysis, some 110 million unique TCR beta sequences were found from 150 million to 200 million T cells. Points from the study as a whole: A later examination showed that TCR association rates differed by HLA locus, with DRB1 most and HLA-C fewest. In a later analysis, the majority of CMV-associated beta chains seemingly showed HLA restriction. Information on immune exposure was restricted to one variable (CMV serostatus).

Unmatched junction bases numbered 3, after V lost 4 bases and J lost 3 bases. Germline CDR1 reads SGHNT; CDR2 reads YENEEA. The CDR3 sequence is 14 residues long. This clone has just one count. Its target is unknown. Primers: 60 Vbeta forward and 13 Jbeta reverse. Only in-frame clones appear in the TCRdb table, and some are missing; sequencing was by immunoSEQ multiplex PCR. The data hold some 150,000 clones, with 75% to 85% observed a single time. The sample was PBMCs. The V gene is TRBV11-3, the J gene TRBJ2-1; TRBD1 matches at 7 bases. This TCR derives from a man aged 30 to 39 in good health and CMV-seronegative. In DNA form, the CDR3 reads TGTGCCAGCAGCTCAAGGGACAGCTACAATGAGCAGTTCTTC. Translated, it gives CASSSRDSYNEQFF. Supplemented by reference TRBV11-3 and TRBJ2-1, the full variable domain reads EAGVVQSPRYKIIEKKQPVAFWCNPISGHNTLYWYLQNLGQGPELLIRYENEEAVDDSQLPKDRFSAERLKGVDSTLKIQPAELGDSAVYLCASSSRDSYNEQFFGPGTRLTVL.